This T cell receptor (beta chain) was captured in a study of T cell responses to AZD1222 COVID-19 vaccine. General study points: Among those given AZD1222, only 6 or 7 were seropositive at baseline.

Clones were sequenced by immunoSEQ multiplex PCR, and TCRdb holds only the in-frame ones, with some missing. The sample has fewer than 90,000 clones, roughly 90% seen once; the top ten hold approximately 5.1%. For this clone: Its antigen is unidentified.

The TCR originated in an adult who received the AZD1222 COVID-19 vaccine. This specimen was peripheral blood, taken 28 days after the second AZD1222 dose.

CDR3 sequence reads: CASSLVAGAYNEQFF. The DNA of the CDR3 is TGTGCCAGCAGCTTAGTAGCGGGGGCCTACAATGAGCAGTTCTTC. The chain uses TRBV7-2 and TRBJ2-1; the match to TRBD2 covers 9 bases. This CDR3 is built from 15 residues. Germline V gives CDR1 SGHTA, CDR2 FQGNSA. V dropped 1 base and J dropped 2; count of bases not matched to a gene: 0.